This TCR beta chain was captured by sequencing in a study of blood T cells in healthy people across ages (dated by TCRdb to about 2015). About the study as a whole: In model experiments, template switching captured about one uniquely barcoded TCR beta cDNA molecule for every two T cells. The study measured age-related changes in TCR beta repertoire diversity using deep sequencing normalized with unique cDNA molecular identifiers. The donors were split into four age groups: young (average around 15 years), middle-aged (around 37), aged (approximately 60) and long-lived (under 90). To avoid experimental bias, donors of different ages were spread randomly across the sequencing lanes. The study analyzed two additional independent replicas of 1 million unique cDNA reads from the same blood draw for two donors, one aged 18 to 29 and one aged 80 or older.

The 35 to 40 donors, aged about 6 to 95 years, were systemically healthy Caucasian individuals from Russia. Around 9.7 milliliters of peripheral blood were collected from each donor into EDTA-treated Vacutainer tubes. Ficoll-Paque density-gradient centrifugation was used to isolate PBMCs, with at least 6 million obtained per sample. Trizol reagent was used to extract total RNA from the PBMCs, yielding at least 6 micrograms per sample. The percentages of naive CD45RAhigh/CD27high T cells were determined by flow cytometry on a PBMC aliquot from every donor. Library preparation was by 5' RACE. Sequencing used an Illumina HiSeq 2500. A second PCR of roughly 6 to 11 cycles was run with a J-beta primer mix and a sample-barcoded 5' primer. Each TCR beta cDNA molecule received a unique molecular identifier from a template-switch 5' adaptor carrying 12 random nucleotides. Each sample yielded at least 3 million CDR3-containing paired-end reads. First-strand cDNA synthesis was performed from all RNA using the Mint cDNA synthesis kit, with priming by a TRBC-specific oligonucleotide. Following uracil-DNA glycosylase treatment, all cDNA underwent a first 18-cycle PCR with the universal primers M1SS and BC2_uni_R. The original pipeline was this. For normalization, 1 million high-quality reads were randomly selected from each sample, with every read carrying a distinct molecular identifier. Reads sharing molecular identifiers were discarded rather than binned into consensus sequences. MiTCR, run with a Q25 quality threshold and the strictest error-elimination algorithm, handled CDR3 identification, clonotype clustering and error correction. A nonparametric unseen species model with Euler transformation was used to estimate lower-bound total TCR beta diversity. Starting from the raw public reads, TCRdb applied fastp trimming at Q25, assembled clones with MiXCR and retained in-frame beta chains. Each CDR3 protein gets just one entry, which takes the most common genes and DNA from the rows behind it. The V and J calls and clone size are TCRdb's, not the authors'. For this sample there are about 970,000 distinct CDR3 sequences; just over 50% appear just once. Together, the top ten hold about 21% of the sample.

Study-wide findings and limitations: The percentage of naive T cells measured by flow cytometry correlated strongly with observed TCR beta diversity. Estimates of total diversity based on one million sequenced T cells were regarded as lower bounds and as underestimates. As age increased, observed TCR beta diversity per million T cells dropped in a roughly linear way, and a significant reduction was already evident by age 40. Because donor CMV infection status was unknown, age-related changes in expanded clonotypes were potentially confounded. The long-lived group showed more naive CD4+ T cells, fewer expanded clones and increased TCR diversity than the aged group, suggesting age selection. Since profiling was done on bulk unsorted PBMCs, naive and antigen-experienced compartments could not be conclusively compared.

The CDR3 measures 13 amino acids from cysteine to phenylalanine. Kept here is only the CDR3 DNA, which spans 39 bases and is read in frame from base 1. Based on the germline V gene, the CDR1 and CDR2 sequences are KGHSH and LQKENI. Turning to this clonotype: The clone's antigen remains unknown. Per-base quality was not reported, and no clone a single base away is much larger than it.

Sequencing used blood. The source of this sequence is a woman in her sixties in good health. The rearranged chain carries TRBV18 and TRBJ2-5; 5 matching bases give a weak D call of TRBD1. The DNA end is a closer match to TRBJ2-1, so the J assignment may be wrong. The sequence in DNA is TGTGCCAGCTCACCGGGGCAGCAAGAGACCCAGTTCTTC. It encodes CASSPGQQETQFF.